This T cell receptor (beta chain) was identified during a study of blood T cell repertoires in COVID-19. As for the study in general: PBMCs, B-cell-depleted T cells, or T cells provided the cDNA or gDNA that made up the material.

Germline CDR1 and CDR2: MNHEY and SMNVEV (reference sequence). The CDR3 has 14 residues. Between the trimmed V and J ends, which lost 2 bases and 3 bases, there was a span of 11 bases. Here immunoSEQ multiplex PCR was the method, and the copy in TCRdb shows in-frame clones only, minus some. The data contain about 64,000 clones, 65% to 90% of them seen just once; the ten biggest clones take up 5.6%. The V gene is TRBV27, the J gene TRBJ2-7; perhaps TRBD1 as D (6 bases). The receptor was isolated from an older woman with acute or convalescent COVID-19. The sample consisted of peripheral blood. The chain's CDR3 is CASSLRQGIYEQYF. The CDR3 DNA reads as TGTGCCAGCAGTTTAAGGCAGGGGATCTACGAGCAGTACTTC.